These 4 T cell receptor beta chains came from one sample sequenced in a study of radiotherapy plus CTLA-4 blockade in lung cancer. The protocol was immunoSEQ multiplex PCR, while the TCRdb copy is restricted to in-frame clones and leaves out a portion. Of approximately 83,000 clones listed, 60% to 85% were seen once; the top ten hold under 4.5%. The sequencing here drew on peripheral blood, taken from a patient treated with radiotherapy plus ipilimumab. These receptors came from a human donor with non-small cell lung cancer who had a partial response to radiotherapy plus ipilimumab. Some clones in this sample may be carry-over from other donors' samples.

The chain is built from TRBV4-3 and TRBJ2-3, with 10 bases aligning to TRBD2. Unmatched junction bases numbered 8, after V lost 0 bases and J lost 2 bases. This CDR3 region has 18 residues. The germline V gene has CDR1 LGHNA and CDR2 YSLEER. The CDR3 nucleotides read TGCGCCAGCAGCCAAGACAGAGCTAGCGGGGGCTACACAGATACGCAGTATTTT. Translated: CASSQDRASGGYTDTQYF.

The chain joins TRBV4-2 to TRBJ1-1, with D perhaps TRBD1 (6 bases). CDR3 length: 14 residues. The V gene's germline CDR1 is LGHNA and CDR2 YNFKEQ. Trimming took 3 bases from V and 2 from J, leaving 10 bases between them. CDR3 sequence reads: CASSQPQGNTEAFF. CDR3 in DNA: TGTGCCAGCAGCCAGCCACAGGGAAACACTGAAGCTTTCTTT.

Of note for this clone: The sample contains more than one DNA sequence encoding this CDR3. The V gene is TRBV11-2, the J gene TRBJ2-7; 7 positions match TRBD1. Trimming at V came to 1 base and at J to 1 base, leaving 7 bases not matched to a gene. There are 16 residues in the CDR3. Germline CDR1 and CDR2: SGHAT and FQNNGV. The CDR3 here is CASSLAGRGTSYEQYF. The CDR3 nucleotides read TGTGCCAGCAGCTTAGCGGGCAGGGGGACGTCCTACGAGCAGTACTTC.

This sequence joins TRBV7-2 and TRBJ1-2, with a weak D call TRBD1 (6 bases). Trimming pared 3 bases from V and 0 bases from J, leaving 8 bases between. In germline, CDR1 is SGHTA, CDR2 FQGNSA. The CDR3 covers 14 residues. For the CDR3, the DNA is TGTGCCAGCAGCTTTACAGGGTCTAACTATGGCTACACCTTC. Its protein is CASSFTGSNYGYTF.